One T cell receptor (beta chain) is described in this entry. Antigen specificity is unknown. Trimming shortened V by 6 bases and J by 3 bases, and 15 bases separated the two germline ends. This CDR3 contains 14 residues. Germline V lookup: CDR1 KGHSH, CDR2 LQKENI. Each donor was nominally healthy when sampled (though unrecorded immune exposures were likely). This record belongs to a study of cytomegalovirus exposure and HLA in healthy donors. Findings and limits, study-wide: Sequencing depth across donors, presence/absence analyses assumed, was roughly uniform.

Vbeta (60) and Jbeta (13) primers were used in the PCR. Profiling relied on immunoSEQ multiplex PCR, and the TCRdb table lists in-frame clones only, not all of them. The table shows approximately 38,000 clones, with about 66% occurring only once. The receptor's source is a man in his fifties or sixties in good health and CMV-seropositive. The V gene is TRBV18, the J gene TRBJ2-7; a weak D match, TRBD1 (6 bases). Sample: PBMCs. CDR3 nucleotides: TGTGCCAGCTCGAGCGCAGGGGCGGACTACGAGCAGTACTTC. Protein: CASSSAGADYEQYF.